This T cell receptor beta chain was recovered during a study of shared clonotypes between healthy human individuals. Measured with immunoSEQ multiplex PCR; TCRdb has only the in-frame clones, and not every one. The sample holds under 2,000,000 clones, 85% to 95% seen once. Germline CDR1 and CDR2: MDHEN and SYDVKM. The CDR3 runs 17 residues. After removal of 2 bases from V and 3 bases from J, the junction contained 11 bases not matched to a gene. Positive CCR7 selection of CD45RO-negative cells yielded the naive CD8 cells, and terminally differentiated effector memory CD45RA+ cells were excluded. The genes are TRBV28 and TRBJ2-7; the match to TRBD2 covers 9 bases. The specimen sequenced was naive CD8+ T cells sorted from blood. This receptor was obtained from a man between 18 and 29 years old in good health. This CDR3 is CASSLGLAGSGRYEQYF. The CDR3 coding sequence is TGTGCCAGCAGTTTAGGGCTAGCGGGGTCAGGTCGCTACGAGCAGTACTTC.